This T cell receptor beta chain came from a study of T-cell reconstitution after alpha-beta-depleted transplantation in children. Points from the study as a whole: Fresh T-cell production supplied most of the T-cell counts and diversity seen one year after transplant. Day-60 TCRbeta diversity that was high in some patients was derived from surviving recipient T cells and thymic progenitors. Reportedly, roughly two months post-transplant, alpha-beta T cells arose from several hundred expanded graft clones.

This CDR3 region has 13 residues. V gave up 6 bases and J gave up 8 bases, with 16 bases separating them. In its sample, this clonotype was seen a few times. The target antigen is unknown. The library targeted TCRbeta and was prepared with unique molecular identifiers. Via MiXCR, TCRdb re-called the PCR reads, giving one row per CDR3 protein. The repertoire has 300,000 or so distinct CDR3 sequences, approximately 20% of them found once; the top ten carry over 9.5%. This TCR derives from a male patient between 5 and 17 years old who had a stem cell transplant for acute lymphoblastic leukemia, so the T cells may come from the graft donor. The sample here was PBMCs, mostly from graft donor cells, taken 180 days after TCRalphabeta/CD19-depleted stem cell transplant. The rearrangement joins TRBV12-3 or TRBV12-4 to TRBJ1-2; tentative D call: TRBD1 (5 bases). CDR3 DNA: TGTGCCAGCAGCCTGATGATCAGGGAGGGCTACACCTTC. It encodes CASSLMIREGYTF.